The 27 T cell receptor beta chains presented below share a single source sample, sequenced in a study of Tregs in tolerant kidney transplant recipients (dated by TCRdb to between 2017 and 2020). The method behind the library was the immunoSEQ multiplex PCR assay. Imported from immuneACCESS, the table was reduced by TCRdb to in-frame sequences with V and J called. These copies leave out some clones; in studies compared against another copy, an unresolved V gene accounts for under half, and the cause of the remainder is not known. The sample includes more than 95,000 clones, with 92% observed a single time. Jointly, the top ten make up approximately 0.62% of the sample. The sequenced material came from CD4+ T cells from blood. Receptor source: a human donor in good health.

In nucleotides, the CDR3 is TGTGCCAGCAGCTTACCCCCTCGATCTACCTACGAGCAGTACTTC. This sequence encodes CASSLPPRSTYEQYF. This sequence joins TRBV11-2 and TRBJ2-7; D uncertain. The germline V and J ends were trimmed by 2 bases and 2 bases, with 13 bases remaining between them. Looked up from germline, CDR1 is SGHAT and CDR2 is FQNNGV. This CDR3 has 15 amino acids.

V is TRBV6-6 and J is TRBJ2-1, with TRBD1 as a possible D gene (6 bases). CDR3 length: 15 residues. Germline CDR1 MNHNY, CDR2 SVGAGI (reference sequence). The ends were cut back, 5 bases at V and 1 base at J, with 12 bases in the middle. The chain's CDR3 is CASSPQTGSYNEQFF. The CDR3, as DNA: TGTGCCAGCAGTCCCCAGACAGGTTCCTACAATGAGCAGTTCTTC.

This clone has a single count. The chain is built from TRBV7-9 and TRBJ2-5, with TRBD1 identical over 11 bases. The V segment lost 6 bases and the J segment 5 bases; nucleotides outside the gene matches: 5. Germline V CDR1 and CDR2: SEHNR, FQNEAQ (reference sequence). CDR3 length: 14 amino acids. The CDR3 DNA reads as TGTGCCAGCAGTCCTAGGACAGGGGGCGAGACCCAGTACTTC. Protein: CASSPRTGGETQYF.

The chain links TRBV11-2 to TRBJ1-1; D unclear. The germline V and J ends were trimmed by 0 bases and 1 base, with 3 bases remaining between them. Germline CDR1 and CDR2: SGHAT and FQNNGV. This CDR3 has 13 amino acids. CDR3 amino acids: CASSLDRNTEAFF. CDR3 DNA: TGTGCCAGCAGCTTAGACAGGAACACTGAAGCTTTCTTT.

The rearrangement uses TRBV6-5 and TRBJ1-1; a possible D gene is TRBD1 (5 bases). This CDR3 is 15 amino acids long. Trimming pared 10 bases from V and 8 bases from J, leaving 26 bases between. From germline, CDR1 is MNHEY and CDR2 SVGAGI. The DNA for the CDR3 is TGTGCCACCAACCGAATGGGCAGGGTAGTTGTAGAAGCTTTCTTT. Translation: CATNRMGRVVVEAFF.

The chain combines TRBV7-9 with TRBJ1-1, with 7 bases that match TRBD1. CDR1 SEHNR and CDR2 FQNEAQ come from the germline V gene (reference sequence). CDR3 length: 15 residues. V lost 5 bases, J lost 1 base, and 7 bases stayed unmatched. CDR3 nucleotides: TGTGCCAGCAGCGCCCGACAGGGATGGAACACTGAAGCTTTCTTT. It yields the protein CASSARQGWNTEAFF. The full variable domain, completed using reference TRBV7-9 and TRBJ1-1, is DTGVSQNPRHKITKRGQNVTFRCDPISEHNRLYWYRQTLGQGPEFLTYFQNEAQLEKSRLLSDRFSAERPKGSFSTLEIQRTEQGDSAMYLCASSARQGWNTEAFFGQGTRLTVV.

For the CDR3, the DNA is TGTGCCAGCAGCTTAAGGGTCGGGACAGGGGTGAACACTGAAGCTTTCTTT. This codes for CASSLRVGTGVNTEAFF. The chain employs TRBV7-6 and TRBJ1-1; 10 nucleotides agree with TRBD1. J lost 0 bases, V lost 2 bases, and 6 bases had no gene match. CDR3 length: 17 residues. Looked up from germline, CDR1 is SGHVS and CDR2 is FNYEAQ.

This clone was detected a few times. The chain couples TRBV6-5 to TRBJ2-7; TRBD1 matches 8 bases. The CDR3 is 15 amino acids. V lost 6 bases, J lost 9 bases, and 16 bases stayed unmatched. Germline loops: CDR1 MNHEY, CDR2 SVGAGI. The CDR3 DNA follows: TGTGCCAGCAGCCCGACCTACACAGGGGGTGGTCTGCAGTACTTC. Its protein product is CASSPTYTGGGLQYF.

The chain uses TRBV2 and TRBJ1-1; D not resolved. The V and J ends lost 0 bases and 11 bases respectively, with 10 bases between them. Germline V gives CDR1 SNHLY, CDR2 FYNNEI. The CDR3 extends over 12 amino acids. The CDR3 nucleotides read TGTGCCAGCAGTGAAGCGATAGGTGGCGCTTTCTTT. Protein: CASSEAIGGAFF.

The J gene is TRBJ2-7, the V gene TRBV6-1, with TRBD1 as a possible D gene (5 bases). The CDR3 consists of 15 residues. Deletions cut 1 base from V and 3 bases from J, with 13 bases between. Germline V gives CDR1 MNHNS, CDR2 SASEGT. This CDR3 is CASSEVGARHYEQYF. The CDR3 DNA reads TGTGCCAGCAGTGAAGTAGGGGCCCGGCACTACGAGCAGTACTTC.

The V and J genes are TRBV10-3 and TRBJ2-3; 10 bases are shared with TRBD2. Germline CDR1 is ENHRY and CDR2 is SYGVKD. V shed 2 bases, J shed 4 bases, and the junction held 3 bases outside the gene matches. The CDR3 extends over 15 amino acids. The CDR3 protein is CAISEPGTSADTQYF. DNA for the CDR3: TGTGCCATCAGTGAGCCTGGGACTAGCGCAGATACGCAGTATTTT.

On this clone itself: The junction departs from germline at one end; a sequencing error may be responsible. V gene TRBV19 combines with J gene TRBJ1-2; D uncertain. Germline CDR1 is LNHDA and CDR2 is SQIVND (reference sequence). The CDR3 totals 9 residues. CDR3 residues: CASSPPTNF. The CDR3 DNA follows: TGTGCCAGTAGTCCGCCGACAAACTTC.

The chain has TRBV7-6 and TRBJ1-3; no clear D gene. V was trimmed by 3 bases and J by 2 bases, leaving 11 bases between them. The CDR3 is made up of 15 amino acids. Germline CDR1 is SGHVS and CDR2 is FNYEAQ. The CDR3 DNA sequence: TGTGCCAGCAGCTTCGACCCTGTAACTGGAAACACCATATATTTT. It specifies CASSFDPVTGNTIYF.

The V and J genes are TRBV7-3 and TRBJ2-3; possibly TRBD2 for D (6 bases). Germline V lookup: CDR1 SGHTA, CDR2 FQGTGA. Trimming shortened V by 6 bases and J by 10 bases, and 17 bases separated the two germline ends. The CDR3 has 13 residues. The CDR3 spells CASSMGPRRAQYF. The CDR3 DNA sequence: TGTGCCAGCAGTATGGGTCCGAGGAGGGCGCAGTATTTT.

The chain employs TRBV5-8 and TRBJ2-3, with a tentative D call TRBD2 (6 bases). Trimming took off 4 bases at V and 3 bases at J, with 18 bases between the two ends. Germline V gives CDR1 SGHTS, CDR2 YDEGEE. This CDR3 has 16 residues. CDR3: CASSTGWGGRTDTQYF. CDR3 sequence (DNA): TGTGCCAGCAGCACCGGATGGGGAGGTCGGACAGATACGCAGTATTTT.

This chain connects TRBV7-8 to TRBJ2-2, with no clear D. The CDR3 totals 12 residues. Germline CDR1 is SGHVS and CDR2 is FQNEAQ. V lost 5 bases, J lost 3 bases, and 4 bases lay in between. CDR3 sequence: CASSGYTGELFF. The CDR3 region has the DNA TGTGCCAGCAGCGGGTACACCGGGGAGCTGTTTTTT.

This clone was observed a few times. The genes are TRBV6-1 and TRBJ1-1; D is undetermined. The V gene lost 4 bases and the J gene lost 2 bases, with 2 bases spanning the gap. This CDR3 is built from 11 residues. Germline V gene sequence: CDR1 MNHNS, CDR2 SASEGT. CDR3 nucleotide sequence: TGTGCCAGCAGTGCAAACACTGAAGCTTTCTTT. The encoded protein is CASSANTEAFF.

The V and J genes are TRBV5-6 and TRBJ2-1; TRBD2 might be the D (6 bases). CDR1 is SGHDT and CDR2 is YYEEEE in the germline V gene. Trimming took 0 bases from V and 6 from J, leaving 10 bases between them. The CDR3 sequence is 14 residues long. CDR3 in DNA: TGTGCCAGCAGCTTGGGGCCCGGGGGCAATGAGCAGTTCTTC. This codes for CASSLGPGGNEQFF.

This clone appeared a few times. The chain is built from TRBV27 and TRBJ2-7; 14 nucleotides line up with TRBD2. V was pared by 6 bases and J by 0 bases, with 1 base of the junction left unmatched. This CDR3 contains 15 residues. CDR1 and CDR2 (germline): MNHEY, SMNVEV (reference sequence). CDR3 residues: CASRGTSGSSYEQYF. The CDR3 nucleotides are TGTGCCAGCAGGGGGACTAGCGGGAGCTCCTACGAGCAGTACTTC.

This sequence joins TRBV5-5 and TRBJ1-5; D remains unclear. Germline-derived CDR1 and CDR2 are SGHKS and YYEKEE (reference sequence). CDR3 length equals 15 residues. Between the trimmed V and J ends, which lost 0 bases and 1 base, there was a span of 8 bases. The CDR3 protein is CASSLALVSNQPQHF. The CDR3 DNA reads as TGTGCCAGCAGCTTGGCTCTCGTCAGCAATCAGCCCCAGCATTTT. Looking up the rest from reference TRBV5-5 and TRBJ1-5 gives the full variable domain: DAGVTQSPTHLIKTRGQQVTLRCSPISGHKSVSWYQQVLGQGPQFIFQYYEKEERGRGNFPDRFSARQFPNYSSELNVNALLLGDSALYLCASSLALVSNQPQHFGDGTRLSIL.

The V and J genes are TRBV2 and TRBJ1-2; a weak D match, TRBD1 (6 bases). The CDR3 loop spans 13 amino acids. V gave up 6 bases and J gave up 6 bases, with 14 bases separating them. Germline values: CDR1 SNHLY, CDR2 FYNNEI. In DNA, the CDR3 is TGTGCCAGCAGGGAAAACAGGGCCAATGGCTACACCTTC. Amino acids: CASRENRANGYTF. The full variable domain, rest sourced from reference TRBV2 and TRBJ1-2, is EPEVTQTPSHQVTQMGQEVILRCVPISNHLYFYWYRQILGQKVEFLVSFYNNEISEKSEIFDDQFSVERPDGSNFTLKIRSTKLEDSAMYFCASRENRANGYTFGSGTRLTVV.

The chain recombines TRBV5-4 with TRBJ1-3; D gene unclear. Germline V gene data show CDR1 as SGHNT and CDR2 as YYREEE (reference sequence). This CDR3 region has 13 residues. V shed 0 bases and J shed 2 bases, with 3 bases lying between them. CDR3 residues: CASSLGPGNTIYF. In nucleotides, the CDR3 is TGTGCCAGCAGCTTGGGACCTGGAAACACCATATATTTT.

The chain joins TRBV7-6 to TRBJ2-1, with 7 bases matching TRBD1. This CDR3 has 16 amino acids. Germline trimming cut 3 bases from V and 10 bases from J; bases unmatched to any gene: 15. The germline V gene has CDR1 SGHVS and CDR2 FNYEAQ. CDR3 amino acids: CASSFLTGKGVSEQFF. In DNA, the CDR3 is TGTGCCAGCAGCTTCCTGACAGGGAAGGGGGTAAGCGAGCAGTTCTTC.

The rearrangement links TRBV6-5 to TRBJ1-1, with 8 positions matching TRBD1. Germline CDR1 reads MNHEY; CDR2 reads SVGAGI. The CDR3 is made up of 14 amino acids. The junction had 3 bases not matched to a gene; V was cut back by 2 bases and J by 4 bases. CDR3: CASSYGDRSTEAFF. The CDR3 DNA reads TGTGCCAGCAGTTACGGGGACAGGAGCACTGAAGCTTTCTTT.

V and J are TRBV5-6 and TRBJ1-4; D remains ambiguous. There are 13 residues in the CDR3. Trimming removed 4 bases at V and 8 bases at J, with 12 bases between. The V gene's germline CDR1 is SGHDT and CDR2 YYEEEE. The CDR3 loop is CASSKYKQEKLFF. CDR3 sequence (DNA): TGTGCCAGCAGCAAGTACAAACAGGAAAAACTGTTTTTT. The variable domain in full, with the rest retrieved from reference TRBV5-6 and TRBJ1-4, is DAGVTQSPTHLIKTRGQQVTLRCSPKSGHDTVSWYQQALGQGPQFIFQYYEEEERQRGNFPDRFSGHQFPNYSSELNVNALLLGDSALYLCASSKYKQEKLFFGSGTQLSVL.

The rearrangement uses TRBV5-5 and TRBJ2-5; 9 bases fit TRBD1. Germline V gene lookup returns CDR1 SGHKS and CDR2 YYEKEE (reference sequence). The CDR3 is made up of 13 amino acids. With V trimmed by 3 bases and J by 4 bases, 1 base remained unmatched. The chain's CDR3 is CASSSDRGETQYF. The CDR3 nucleotides read TGTGCCAGCAGCTCGGACAGGGGAGAGACCCAGTACTTC.

The J gene is TRBJ2-7, the V gene TRBV29-1; TRBD1 aligns across 8 bases. CDR3 length: 14 residues. Germline V lookup: CDR1 SQVTM, CDR2 ANQGSEA. Unmatched junction bases numbered 14, after V lost 6 bases and J lost 7 bases. The CDR3, as DNA: TGCAGCGTGGTTCTCGGCAGGGGGCTAGGGGAGCAGTACTTC. As protein: CSVVLGRGLGEQYF.